The rows below give T cell receptor beta chains drawn from one sample of a study of blood T cell repertoires in COVID-19. The repertoire was sequenced with immunoSEQ multiplex PCR; TCRdb's copy has only in-frame clones and lacks some. Of over 65,000 clones in the sample, 70% to 85% were seen once. Sequencing was performed on peripheral blood. The receptors were gathered from a man older than 75 with active COVID-19. The CDR3 runs from the conserved cysteine through the conserved F or W.

TRBV10-3 | CAISELTVETQYF
TRBV28 | CASSSGGFEQFF
TRBV5-1 | CASSLDRAYEQYF
TRBV3-1/TRBV3-2 | CASSHGVRDGKTDTQYF
TRBV10-2 | CASSFLPGQGPNEQFF
TRBV4-3 | CASSQDGRGPNSPLHF
TRBV30 | CAWSGLSGSLQFF
TRBV27 | CASSLTGGGAITEAFF
TRBV7-2 | CASSIDSNLAYEQYF
TRBV18 | CASSPQEALNEKLFF
TRBV4-3 | CASSQEALGGASGSGETQYF
TRBV14 | CASSVEETQYF
TRBV6-1 | CASSEGLGGATDTQYF
TRBV27 | CASRPTGVEGKGSGANVLTF
TRBV6-1 | CASSEIFQTIYEQYF
TRBV27 | CASSPQLWRGTNTGELFF